This TCR beta chain was found in a study of cytomegalovirus exposure and HLA in healthy donors. Study-level points and caveats: Most of the TCR beta V segments (in an earlier analysis) were productive either about 87% or about 30% of the time. The listing of roughly 160 TCR beta chains classed them as cytomegalovirus-associated.

The PCR was carried out with 60 Vbeta primers and 13 Jbeta primers. Sequenced by immunoSEQ multiplex PCR; TCRdb stores in-frame clones only, minus some. The sample carries some 130,000 clones, around 83% recorded once. V dropped 8 bases and J dropped 1 base, with 15 bases sitting between them. This CDR3 is built from 15 residues. Germline V gene data show CDR1 as MNHEY and CDR2 as SVGAGI. On this clone: Its matching antigen is unknown.

Sequenced input: PBMCs. The clonotype originates from a human donor in good health. The rearrangement joins TRBV6-5 to TRBJ2-1; D gene unclear. This CDR3 reads CASGPRKSSYNEQFF. Written as DNA, the CDR3 is TGTGCCAGCGGCCCGCGGAAGAGTTCCTACAATGAGCAGTTCTTC.